These 26 T cell receptor beta chains came from one sample sequenced in a study of cytomegalovirus exposure and HLA in healthy donors. The PCR was carried out with 60 Vbeta primers and 13 Jbeta primers. The assay was immunoSEQ multiplex PCR, and TCRdb's table has in-frame clones only and misses some. The table has some 120,000 clones, 7% to 9.5% seen once. Sample: PBMCs. All receptors derive from a woman aged 40 to 50 in good health and CMV-seropositive.

A few counts support this clone. V and J are TRBV9 and TRBJ2-5, with 12 bases lining up with TRBD2. This CDR3 comprises 17 residues. V lost 4 bases, J lost 1 base, and 8 bases stayed unmatched. Germline CDR1 SGDLS, CDR2 YYNGEE. The CDR3: CASSIRGLAGIQETQYF. CDR3 coding DNA: TGTGCCAGCAGCATCAGGGGACTAGCGGGTATCCAAGAGACCCAGTACTTC.

This clone has more than one count but fewer than ten. V and J are TRBV7-3 and TRBJ2-2; TRBD2 is a possible D gene (6 bases). From germline, CDR1 is SGHTA and CDR2 FQGTGA. CDR3 length: 16 residues. Trimming removed 2 bases from V and 2 bases from J, with 12 bases in between. This CDR3 is CASSLWSGVNTGELFF. DNA for the CDR3: TGTGCCAGCAGCTTATGGTCGGGGGTAAACACCGGGGAGCTGTTTTTT.

The rearrangement joins TRBV19 to TRBJ2-5; 11 bases are a match to TRBD2. Trimming took 6 bases from V and 10 from J; bases not matched to a gene: 16. The germline V gene has CDR1 LNHDA and CDR2 SQIVND (reference sequence). CDR3 length equals 16 residues. The CDR3 region has the DNA TGTGCCAGTAGAGCATCGACTAGCGGGGCGGTGGGGGACCAGTACTTC. It encodes CASRASTSGAVGDQYF. The whole variable domain, filled in from reference TRBV19 and TRBJ2-5, reads DGGITQSPKYLFRKEGQNVTLSCEQNLNHDAMYWYRQDPGQGLRLIYYSQIVNDFQKGDIAEGYSVSREKKESFPLTVTSAQKNPTAFYLCASRASTSGAVGDQYFGPGTRLLVL.

The sample holds a few counts of this clone. V is TRBV27 and J is TRBJ2-7; possible D gene TRBD1, 6 bases. The germline gives CDR1 MNHEY, CDR2 SMNVEV (reference sequence). V lost 6 bases, J lost 4 bases, and 13 bases lay in between. This CDR3 is built from 13 residues. The CDR3 region has the DNA TGTGCCAGCAGCCCGGGACACTTTTACGAGCAGTACTTC. Its protein is CASSPGHFYEQYF.

This clone has only a few counts. The chain recombines TRBV4-1 with TRBJ2-1; TRBD1 agrees at 7 bases. The J segment lost 3 bases and the V segment lost 4 bases, leaving 6 bases of the junction unmatched. CDR1 and CDR2 from the germline V gene are MGHRA and YSYEKL. The CDR3 length is 15 residues. DNA of the CDR3: TGCGCCAGCAGCCCGGGACAGCGACTCTACAATGAGCAGTTCTTC. It is translated as CASSPGQRLYNEQFF.

Only a few counts were recorded for this clone. The chain recombines TRBV10-3 with TRBJ2-7; 9 bases fit TRBD1. Trimming removed 4 bases from V and 0 bases from J; junction bases left unmatched: 10. The CDR3 runs 17 residues. Per the germline V gene, CDR1 is ENHRY and CDR2 is SYGVKD. CDR3 DNA: TGTGCCATCAGTGCCCGGACAGGGGCCCTGCCCTCCTACGAGCAGTACTTC. Translating gives CAISARTGALPSYEQYF.

This clone was counted only a few times. The chain links TRBV9 to TRBJ1-2; 12 nucleotides line up with TRBD1. The CDR3 has 18 residues. Germline V gene lookup returns CDR1 SGDLS and CDR2 YYNGEE. With 0 bases clipped from V and 4 bases from J, the junction kept 10 bases outside the gene matches. CDR3 sequence (DNA): TGTGCCAGCAGCGTAGATGTCAGGGACAGGGGGCGTAGCTATGGCTACACCTTC. It specifies CASSVDVRDRGRSYGYTF.

This clone was counted between two and nine times. The chain is built from TRBV4-1 and TRBJ2-7; the D is unclear. Trimming removed 1 base from V and 0 bases from J, with 7 bases in between. Germline lookup yields CDR1 MGHRA and CDR2 YSYEKL. The CDR3 is 14 amino acids. CDR3 DNA: TGCGCCAGCAGCCAAGTCCCGAGCTCCTACGAGCAGTACTTC. Its protein is CASSQVPSSYEQYF.

This clone was seen more than once but under ten times. The chain couples TRBV28 to TRBJ2-3, with a possible D match to TRBD2 (7 bases). Germline CDR1 is MDHEN and CDR2 is SYDVKM. The CDR3 covers 16 residues. Trimming stripped 2 bases from V and 0 bases from J, with 12 bases between. CDR3 sequence: CASSLVRGGSTDTQYF. CDR3 DNA sequence: TGTGCCAGCAGTTTAGTTAGGGGGGGGAGCACAGATACGCAGTATTTT.

This clone turned up a few times. This chain joins TRBV11-3 and TRBJ2-1, with D possibly matching TRBD2 (5 bases). V gave up 0 bases and J gave up 5 bases, with 11 bases separating them. The length of the CDR3 is 15 residues. CDR1 and CDR2 (germline): SGHNT, YENEEA. The CDR3 reads CASSLDSGSHNEQFF. The CDR3 bases are TGTGCCAGCAGCTTAGATTCGGGGTCTCACAATGAGCAGTTCTTC. Filled out from reference TRBV11-3 and TRBJ2-1, the complete variable domain reads EAGVVQSPRYKIIEKKQPVAFWCNPISGHNTLYWYLQNLGQGPELLIRYENEEAVDDSQLPKDRFSAERLKGVDSTLKIQPAELGDSAVYLCASSLDSGSHNEQFFGPGTRLTVL.

The rearrangement uses TRBV5-6 and TRBJ1-4; no reliable D call. The germline V gene encodes CDR1 SGHDT and CDR2 YYEEEE. The CDR3 has 16 amino acids. V lost 4 bases to trimming and J lost 7 bases, with 20 bases between them. This chain's CDR3 is CASSHRVGIMGEKLFF. As DNA, the CDR3 is TGTGCCAGCAGCCATCGGGTCGGGATTATGGGTGAAAAACTGTTTTTT.

The chain has TRBV7-9 and TRBJ2-2, with TRBD1 matching 12 bases. The germline CDR1 and CDR2 sequences are SEHNR and FQNEAQ (reference sequence). This CDR3 has 16 residues. With V trimmed by 5 bases and J by 7 bases, 8 bases remained unmatched. In nucleotides, the CDR3 is TGTGCCAGCAGCGGCGTGGGACAGGGGGCGGGCGGGGAGCTGTTTTTT. This encodes CASSGVGQGAGGELFF.

The chain carries TRBV10-3 and TRBJ1-4, with TRBD1 matching 12 bases. The CDR3 contains 15 residues. Germline CDR1 and CDR2: ENHRY and SYGVKD. V shed 6 bases, J shed 8 bases, and the junction held 7 bases outside the gene matches. CDR3 in amino acids: CAIRPGQGAREKLFF. Here the CDR3 DNA reads TGTGCCATCAGGCCGGGACAGGGGGCGAGGGAAAAACTGTTTTTT.

This clone was picked up a small number of times. The chain uses TRBV9 and TRBJ1-1, with a possible D match to TRBD1 (5 bases). Germline V gives CDR1 SGDLS, CDR2 YYNGEE. Trimming stripped 3 bases from V and 3 bases from J, with 9 bases between. There are 13 residues in the CDR3. The CDR3 sequence is CASSAQVDTEAFF. The CDR3 coding sequence is TGTGCCAGCAGCGCACAGGTCGACACTGAAGCTTTCTTT.

The chain carries TRBV5-4 and TRBJ1-1, with D unresolved. V was trimmed by 2 bases and J by 0 bases, leaving 8 bases between them. This CDR3 has 14 residues. Germline V gene data show CDR1 as SGHNT and CDR2 as YYREEE (reference sequence). The CDR3 protein is CASSFSTMNTEAFF. For the CDR3, the DNA is TGTGCCAGCAGCTTTTCTACTATGAACACTGAAGCTTTCTTT.

The gene calls are TRBV6-1 and TRBJ1-2; D gene ambiguous. With 7 bases removed from V and 4 bases from J, the gap between germline ends came to 13 bases. The CDR3 runs to 13 residues. The germline V gene encodes CDR1 MNHNS and CDR2 SASEGT. CDR3 sequence (DNA): TGTGCCAGCAAGTTGGCGGAACGCTATGGCTACACCTTC. Encoded protein: CASKLAERYGYTF.

Only a few counts were recorded for this clone. The rearrangement joins TRBV4-1 to TRBJ2-7; no clear D gene. The V end was cut by 0 bases, the J end by 0 bases, with 15 bases between. This CDR3 has 17 residues. Germline CDR1 reads MGHRA; CDR2 reads YSYEKL. CDR3 in amino acids: CASSQDTDRGSSYEQYF. CDR3 coding DNA: TGCGCCAGCAGCCAAGATACCGACCGCGGAAGCTCCTACGAGCAGTACTTC.

The chain joins TRBV6-5 to TRBJ1-2; D call uncertain. Trimming removed 2 bases at V and 6 bases at J, with 10 bases between. The CDR3 has 13 residues. CDR1 and CDR2 (germline): MNHEY, SVGAGI. The CDR3 here is CASSYIRGDGYTF. The CDR3 nucleotides are TGTGCCAGCAGTTACATCCGGGGAGATGGCTACACCTTC.

This clone has more than one count but fewer than ten. V gene TRBV5-1 combines with J gene TRBJ2-1; D is possibly TRBD1 (6 bases). V lost 5 bases and J 1 base, leaving 13 bases between the germline ends. This CDR3 has 15 residues. The germline V gene has CDR1 SGHRS and CDR2 YFSETQ. The CDR3 DNA reads as TGCGCCAGCAGTTCCAGGACAGAGTCCTACAATGAGCAGTTCTTC. Amino acids: CASSSRTESYNEQFF.

This clone was seen a few times. The chain carries TRBV10-2 and TRBJ1-1; D is perhaps TRBD1 (5 bases). In germline, CDR1 is WSHSY, CDR2 SAAADI. This CDR3 is 13 amino acids long. V lost 6 bases and J 3 bases, leaving 11 bases between the germline ends. As DNA, the CDR3 is TGCGCCAGCAGGGACCGACAGCACACTGAAGCTTTCTTT. This encodes CASRDRQHTEAFF.

The V call is TRBV4-1, the J call TRBJ2-7; 9 nucleotides agree with TRBD2. V trimming: 3 bases; J trimming: 4 bases; junction bases outside the gene matches: 7. Germline CDR1 reads MGHRA; CDR2 reads YSYEKL. This CDR3 is built from 15 residues. The CDR3 sequence: CASSQASGTFYEQYF. As DNA, the CDR3 is TGCGCCAGCAGCCAGGCTAGCGGGACTTTTTACGAGCAGTACTTC.

This clone turned up a few times. Written as DNA, the CDR3 is TGCAGTGCCAGAAGCGAGACCCAGTACTTC. Translated, it gives CSARSETQYF. This chain joins TRBV20-1 and TRBJ2-5; D not certain. Germline loops: CDR1 DFQATT, CDR2 SNEGSKA (reference sequence). The CDR3 loop spans 10 amino acids. V was shortened by 6 bases and J by 5 bases, with 7 bases between the two germline ends.

This rearrangement joins TRBV18 to TRBJ2-5, with 9 bases fitting TRBD1. Germline V CDR1 and CDR2: KGHSH, LQKENI. Unmatched junction bases numbered 12, after V lost 5 bases and J lost 5 bases. The CDR3 totals 16 residues. In DNA, the CDR3 is TGTGCCAGCTCATCTGGCGGGGGACAGGGTCAGGAGACCCAGTACTTC. It codes for CASSSGGGQGQETQYF.

This chain uses TRBV5-1 with TRBJ1-6, with 9 nucleotides matching TRBD1. V was pared by 0 bases and J by 9 bases, with 4 bases of the junction left unmatched. From germline, CDR1 is SGHRS and CDR2 YFSETQ. This CDR3 is 15 amino acids long. The CDR3 nucleotides read TGCGCCAGCAGCTTGGATCGGACAGGGGCTTCACCCCTCCACTTT. Translated, it gives CASSLDRTGASPLHF.

This clone showed up just a few times. This chain connects TRBV19 to TRBJ1-4, with a possible D match to TRBD1 (6 bases). There are 15 residues in the CDR3. CDR1 and CDR2 from the germline V gene are LNHDA and SQIVND (reference sequence). V lost 6 bases and J lost 8, with 19 bases in between. The CDR3 coding sequence is TGTGCCAGTAGCGTCATCAGGGGAGGGGAAGAAAAACTGTTTTTT. This translates into CASSVIRGGEEKLFF.

This clone was observed a handful of times. The V and J genes are TRBV2 and TRBJ1-1, with D unclear. Germline CDR1 and CDR2: SNHLY and FYNNEI. Trimming pared 10 bases from V and 1 base from J, leaving 10 bases between. The CDR3 is made up of 12 amino acids. The CDR3: CATTGRNTEAFF. Written as DNA, the CDR3 is TGTGCCACCACGGGGAGGAACACTGAAGCTTTCTTT. Looking up the rest from reference TRBV2 and TRBJ1-1 gives the full variable domain: EPEVTQTPSHQVTQMGQEVILRCVPISNHLYFYWYRQILGQKVEFLVSFYNNEISEKSEIFDDQFSVERPDGSNFTLKIRSTKLEDSAMYFCATTGRNTEAFFGQGTRLTVV.